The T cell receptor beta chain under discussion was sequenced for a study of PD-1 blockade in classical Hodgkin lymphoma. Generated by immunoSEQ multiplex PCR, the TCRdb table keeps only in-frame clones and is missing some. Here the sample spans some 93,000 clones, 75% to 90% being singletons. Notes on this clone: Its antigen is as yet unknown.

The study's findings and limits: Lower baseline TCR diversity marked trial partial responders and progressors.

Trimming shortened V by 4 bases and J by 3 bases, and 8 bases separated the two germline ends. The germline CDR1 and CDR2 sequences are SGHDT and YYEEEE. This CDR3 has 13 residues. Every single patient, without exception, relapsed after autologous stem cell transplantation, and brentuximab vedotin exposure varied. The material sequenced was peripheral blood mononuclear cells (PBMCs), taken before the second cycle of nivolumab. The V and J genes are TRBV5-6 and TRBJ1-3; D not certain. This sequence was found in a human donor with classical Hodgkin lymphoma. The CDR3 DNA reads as TGTGCCAGCAGCCTTACCGATGGAAACACCATATATTTT. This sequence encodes CASSLTDGNTIYF. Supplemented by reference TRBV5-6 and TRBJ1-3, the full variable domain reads DAGVTQSPTHLIKTRGQQVTLRCSPKSGHDTVSWYQQALGQGPQFIFQYYEEEERQRGNFPDRFSGHQFPNYSSELNVNALLLGDSALYLCASSLTDGNTIYFGEGSWLTVV.